Shown below are 25 T cell receptor beta chains from a single sample sequenced in a study of blood T cells in healthy people across ages. With a J-beta primer mix and a sample-barcoded 5' primer, a second PCR ran roughly 6 to 12 cycles. TCRdb used MiXCR to reprocess the 5' RACE reads, holding one entry per CDR3 protein. Among about 930,000 distinct CDR3 sequences listed, about 27% were seen once. The same specimen was also included in a second study, on T cells of mothers and their children.

Sequenced sample: blood. The receptors come from a woman aged 35 to 49 in good health.

V gene TRBV12-3 or TRBV12-4 combines with J gene TRBJ1-3; D gene unclear. Trimming stripped 3 bases from V and 0 bases from J, with 9 bases between. This CDR3 region has 15 residues. CDR3 loop: CASSLRLNSGNTIYF. The CDR3 DNA reads as TGTGCCAGCAGTTTGAGGTTAAACTCTGGAAACACCATATATTTT.

This clonotype was found a few times. This rearrangement joins TRBV14 to TRBJ2-7; no clear D gene. The germline gives CDR1 SGHDN, CDR2 FVKESK. Deletions cut 4 bases from V and 5 bases from J, with 15 bases between. The CDR3 loop spans 14 amino acids. Written as DNA, the CDR3 is TGTGCCAGCAGCCTCCGAGAATGGGCTGACGAGCAGTACTTC. Encoded protein: CASSLREWADEQYF.

This clonotype was detected only a few times. The rearrangement joins TRBV15 to TRBJ1-5; possible D gene TRBD1, 6 bases. Germline CDR1 reads LNHNV; CDR2 reads YYDKDF (reference sequence). The CDR3 extends over 15 amino acids. The ends were cut back, 3 bases at V and 5 bases at J, with 14 bases in the middle. The CDR3 loop is CATSRGAGGDQPQHF. CDR3 coding DNA: TGTGCCACCAGCAGGGGGGCCGGGGGTGATCAGCCCCAGCATTTT.

This clonotype was detected a few times. The rearrangement links TRBV9 to TRBJ2-1, with 13 positions matching TRBD2. The CDR3 loop spans 16 amino acids. V lost 2 bases and J lost 8; bases outside the gene matches: 7. Germline lookup yields CDR1 SGDLS and CDR2 YYNGEE. DNA of the CDR3: TGTGCCAGCAGCGTCACCGGGACTAGCGGGGTAGATGAGCAGTTCTTC. This translates into CASSVTGTSGVDEQFF.

This clonotype was observed a handful of times. The V call is TRBV12-3 or TRBV12-4, the J call TRBJ2-1; D perhaps matches TRBD2 (6 bases). The CDR3 length is 14 residues. V was shortened by 5 bases and J by 7 bases, with 15 bases between the two germline ends. DNA of the CDR3: TGTGCCAGCAGTCCCGGCGGGATCGGGAATGAGCAGTTCTTC. It encodes CASSPGGIGNEQFF.

This clonotype turned up a few times. The chain recombines TRBV27 with TRBJ2-3; 8 bases map to TRBD2. V dropped 3 bases and J dropped 7; count of bases not matched to a gene: 9. Looked up from germline, CDR1 is MNHEY and CDR2 is SMNVEV (reference sequence). The CDR3 has 15 residues. CDR3 sequence (DNA): TGTGCCAGCAGTTTTCTCCGGGGGGGCCGACATACGCAGTATTTT. This encodes CASSFLRGGRHTQYF.

This clonotype has only a few counts. V is TRBV20-1 and J is TRBJ1-6, with TRBD1 matching over 9 bases. Germline trimming cut 0 bases from V and 6 bases from J; bases unmatched to any gene: 3. This CDR3 is built from 15 residues. The germline V gene encodes CDR1 DFQATT and CDR2 SNEGSKA (reference sequence). In nucleotides, the CDR3 is TGCAGTGCTAGAGAAGCGGACAGGGGTAATTCACCCCTCCACTTT. It translates to CSAREADRGNSPLHF.

This clonotype was seen a handful of times. The chain is built from TRBV7-2 and TRBJ2-5; the match to TRBD2 covers 11 bases. Germline V CDR1 and CDR2: SGHTA, FQGNSA. Trimming cost V 1 base and J 5 bases; bases outside gene matches: 6. This CDR3 is built from 16 residues. The CDR3 region is CASSLVVAGGMETQYF. The CDR3 DNA follows: TGTGCCAGCAGCTTAGTGGTAGCGGGGGGGATGGAGACCCAGTACTTC.

With regard to this clonotype: A much larger clone sits a single nucleotide away, making a read error possible. The rearrangement uses TRBV29-1 and TRBJ2-4, with TRBD2 as a possible D gene (5 bases). Gene TRBJ2-7 matches the end of the DNA better, so the J call may be wrong. The V gene's germline CDR1 is SQVTM and CDR2 ANQGSEA. This CDR3 is built from 12 residues. In DNA form, the CDR3 reads TGCAGCGTTGCGGTACGGGACTACGAGCAGTACTTC. Its protein is CSVAVRDYEQYF.

Only a few counts were recorded for this clonotype. The CDR3 DNA follows: TGTGCCAGCAGCTTATTTTGGTCGGGCAAAAACATTCAGTACTTC. This gives the protein CASSLFWSGKNIQYF. The rearrangement links TRBV13 to TRBJ2-4; no reliable D call. Trimming shortened V by 2 bases and J by 3 bases, and 11 bases separated the two germline ends. Germline loops: CDR1 PRHDT, CDR2 FYEKMQ (reference sequence). There are 15 residues in the CDR3. The full variable domain, its missing parts supplied by reference TRBV13 and TRBJ2-4, is AAGVIQSPRHLIKEKRETATLKCYPIPRHDTVYWYQQGPGQDPQFLISFYEKMQSDKGSIPDRFSAQQFSDYHSELNMSSLELGDSALYFCASSLFWSGKNIQYFGAGTRLSVL.

This clonotype was seen only a few times. V is TRBV20-1 and J is TRBJ1-1; unclear D gene. V shed 3 bases and J shed 5 bases, with 19 bases lying between them. Germline values: CDR1 DFQATT, CDR2 SNEGSKA (reference sequence). This CDR3 is 15 amino acids long. CDR3 loop: CSASTGTGMVTEAFF. For the CDR3, the DNA is TGCAGTGCTAGCACGGGAACGGGGATGGTGACTGAAGCTTTCTTT.

This chain links TRBV18 with TRBJ2-3; 13 nucleotides agree with TRBD2. J gave up 0 bases and V 2 bases, and 2 bases lay outside the gene matches. The CDR3 sequence is 17 residues long. Germline V gene sequence: CDR1 KGHSH, CDR2 LQKENI. The DNA for the CDR3 is TGTGCCAGCTCACCAGGACTAGCGGGGGTTAGCACAGATACGCAGTATTTT. This encodes CASSPGLAGVSTDTQYF.

This clonotype showed up just a few times. The rearrangement joins TRBV15 to TRBJ2-5; weak D call: TRBD2 (5 bases). Trimming pared 5 bases from V and 4 bases from J, leaving 11 bases between. Germline loops: CDR1 LNHNV, CDR2 YYDKDF (reference sequence). This CDR3 has 13 amino acids. The CDR3 nucleotides read TGTGCCACCAGCTCAGAGGGTGGAGAGACCCAGTACTTC. This encodes CATSSEGGETQYF.

With respect to this clonotype: The junction differs from germline at one of its ends, possibly a read error. The rearrangement uses TRBV2 and TRBJ2-6; D unclear. Germline-derived CDR1 and CDR2 are SNHLY and FYNNEI. This CDR3 region has 12 residues. This chain's CDR3 is CVSSPGANVLTF. The CDR3 DNA sequence: TGTGTCAGCAGCCCAGGGGCCAACGTCCTGACTTTC.

The V and J genes are TRBV5-1 and TRBJ2-3, with unresolved D. V lost 0 bases and J 10 bases, leaving 15 bases between the germline ends. The germline CDR1 and CDR2 sequences are SGHRS and YFSETQ. CDR3 length: 14 residues. DNA of the CDR3: TGCGCCAGCAGCTTGGAGCAGCCCGTCGGAGCGCAGTATTTT. Its protein is CASSLEQPVGAQYF.

The chain recombines TRBV2 with TRBJ2-7, with 9 nucleotides matching TRBD1. The CDR3 totals 14 residues. Germline CDR1 reads SNHLY; CDR2 reads FYNNEI. J was trimmed by 2 bases and V by 8 bases; bases with no gene match: 7. In DNA form, the CDR3 reads TGTGCCAGCGGGGAACGGACAGGGGCCTACGAGCAGTACTTC. It codes for CASGERTGAYEQYF.

The sample holds a few counts of this clonotype. The chain has TRBV7-2 and TRBJ1-1; D gene unclear. In germline, CDR1 is SGHTA, CDR2 FQGNSA. CDR3 length: 12 residues. V shed 0 bases and J shed 4 bases, with 3 bases lying between them. DNA of the CDR3: TGTGCCAGCAGCTTAGCGACCACTGAAGCTTTCTTT. It is translated as CASSLATTEAFF.

This clonotype was detected a few times. The chain carries TRBV12-3 or TRBV12-4 and TRBJ1-2, with D maybe TRBD1 (6 bases). The CDR3 is 15 residues long. V was cut by 5 bases and J by 8 bases, with 21 bases left in between. In nucleotides, the CDR3 is TGTGCCAGCAGTCCCGGGGGGCAGGGGAAACACGGCTACACCTTC. As protein: CASSPGGQGKHGYTF.

The chain couples TRBV15 to TRBJ1-3; weak D call: TRBD1 (5 bases). Germline assignment: CDR1 LNHNV and CDR2 YYDKDF (reference sequence). V gave up 5 bases and J gave up 8 bases, with 22 bases separating them. This CDR3 contains 16 residues. CDR3 DNA: TGTGCCACCAGCCCTTACTCCGGGACGGGGGATGACACCATATATTTT. It yields the protein CATSPYSGTGDDTIYF.

This clonotype was found a few times. V usage is TRBV14 and J usage is TRBJ1-1, with 7 positions matching TRBD1. CDR1 and CDR2 from the germline V gene are SGHDN and FVKESK. This CDR3 is 18 amino acids long. The ends lost 1 base at V and 5 bases at J; junction bases unmatched: 16. The CDR3 is CASSQARTGLRSETEAFF. In DNA, the CDR3 is TGTGCCAGCAGCCAAGCCAGGACAGGTCTTCGATCGGAAACTGAAGCTTTCTTT.

There are many counts of this clonotype. The chain links TRBV7-9 to TRBJ2-7; 10 bases are a match to TRBD1. Trimming cost V 3 bases and J 9 bases; bases outside gene matches: 5. Germline lookup yields CDR1 SEHNR and CDR2 FQNEAQ (reference sequence). The CDR3 contains 13 residues. CDR3 in amino acids: CASSFRTGGLQYF. CDR3 sequence (DNA): TGTGCCAGCAGCTTCCGGACAGGGGGTTTGCAGTACTTC. Variable domain in full (rest from reference TRBV7-9 and TRBJ2-7): DTGVSQNPRHKITKRGQNVTFRCDPISEHNRLYWYRQTLGQGPEFLTYFQNEAQLEKSRLLSDRFSAERPKGSFSTLEIQRTEQGDSAMYLCASSFRTGGLQYFGPGTRLTVT.

The table lists this clonotype with a few counts. The chain carries TRBV2 and TRBJ2-1; the D gene is possibly TRBD2 (5 bases). From germline, CDR1 is SNHLY and CDR2 FYNNEI. Trimming stripped 6 bases from V and 7 bases from J, with 16 bases between. This CDR3 is built from 14 residues. The CDR3 sequence is CASSLSGMGNEQFF. As DNA, the CDR3 is TGTGCCAGCAGCTTAAGCGGTATGGGGAATGAGCAGTTCTTC.

A note on this clonotype: The CDR3 does not close with the conserved phenylalanine or tryptophan, likely indicating a read error. The genes are TRBV7-2 and TRBJ1-2; possibly TRBD1 for D (6 bases). The germline V gene has CDR1 SGHTA and CDR2 FQGNSA. This CDR3 comprises 13 residues. Trimming stripped 5 bases from V and 4 bases from J, with 11 bases between. CDR3 sequence (DNA): TGTGCCAGCAGCACAGGGTTATGCTATGGCTACACCTTA. Amino acid sequence: CASSTGLCYGYTL.

Worth noting for this clonotype: Given a much more abundant clone one base away, this may be a read error. This chain connects TRBV6-6 to TRBJ2-7; unclear D gene. The CDR3 totals 11 residues. Trimming took off 5 bases at V and 3 bases at J, with 5 bases between the two ends. Germline V gene sequence: CDR1 MNHNY, CDR2 SVGAGI (reference sequence). CDR3 sequence reads: CASSHNYEQYF. In DNA, the CDR3 is TGTGCCAGCAGTCACAACTACGAGCAGTACTTC.

This clonotype has more than one count but fewer than ten. The chain uses TRBV7-9 and TRBJ1-2; no reliable D call. Germline loops: CDR1 SEHNR, CDR2 FQNEAQ (reference sequence). This CDR3 spans 14 amino acids. Trimming took off 2 bases at V and 0 bases at J, with 7 bases between the two ends. The CDR3: CASSLSVANYGYTF. The CDR3 nucleotides are TGTGCCAGCAGCTTATCGGTAGCTAACTATGGCTACACCTTC.